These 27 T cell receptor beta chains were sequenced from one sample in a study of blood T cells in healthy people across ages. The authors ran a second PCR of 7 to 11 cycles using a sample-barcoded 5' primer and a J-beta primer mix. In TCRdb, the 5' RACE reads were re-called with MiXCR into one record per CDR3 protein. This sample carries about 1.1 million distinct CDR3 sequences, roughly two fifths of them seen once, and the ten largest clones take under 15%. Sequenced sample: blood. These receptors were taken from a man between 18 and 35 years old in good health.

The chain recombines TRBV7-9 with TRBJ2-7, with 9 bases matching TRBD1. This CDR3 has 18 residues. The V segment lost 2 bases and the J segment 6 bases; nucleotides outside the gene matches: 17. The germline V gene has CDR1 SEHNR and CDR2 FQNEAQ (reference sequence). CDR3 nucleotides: TGTGCCAGCAGCTTACTCCGGATCGGCTCGGACAGGGGAGCCGAGCAGTACTTC. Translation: CASSLLRIGSDRGAEQYF.

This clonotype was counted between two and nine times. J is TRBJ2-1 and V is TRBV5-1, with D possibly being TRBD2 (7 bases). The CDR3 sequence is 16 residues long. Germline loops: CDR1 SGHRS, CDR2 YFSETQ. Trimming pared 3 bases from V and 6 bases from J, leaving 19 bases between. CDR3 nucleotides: TGCGCCAGCAGCTCCCTCTTGGGGGGGCCGCCCAATGAGCAGTTCTTC. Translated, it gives CASSSLLGGPPNEQFF.

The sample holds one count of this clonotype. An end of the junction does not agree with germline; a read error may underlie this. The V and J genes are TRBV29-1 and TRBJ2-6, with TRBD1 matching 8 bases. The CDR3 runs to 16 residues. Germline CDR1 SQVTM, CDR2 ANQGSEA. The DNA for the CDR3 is TGCAGCGTCGAAGGACAGGGTCTCTCTGGGGCCAACGTCCTGACTTTC. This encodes CSVEGQGLSGANVLTF. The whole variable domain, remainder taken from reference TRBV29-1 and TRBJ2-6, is SAVISQKPSRDICQRGTSLTIQCQVDSQVTMMFWYRQQPGQSLTLIATANQGSEATYESGFVIDKFPISRPNLTFSTLTVSNMSPEDSSIYLCSVEGQGLSGANVLTFGAGSRLTVL.

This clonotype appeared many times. CDR3 loop: CASSVAPSYEQYF. DNA for the CDR3: TGTGCCAGCAGCGTAGCCCCTTCCTACGAGCAGTACTTC. This chain connects TRBV9 to TRBJ2-7; D is uncertain. Looked up from germline, CDR1 is SGDLS and CDR2 is YYNGEE. Trimming left V 0 bases short and J 1 base short, with 5 bases between. The CDR3 is made up of 13 amino acids.

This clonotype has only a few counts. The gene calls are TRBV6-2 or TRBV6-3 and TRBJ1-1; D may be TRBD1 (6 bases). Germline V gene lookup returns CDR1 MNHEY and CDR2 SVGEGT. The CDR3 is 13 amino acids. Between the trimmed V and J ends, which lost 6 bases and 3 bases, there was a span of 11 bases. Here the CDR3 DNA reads TGTGCCAGCAGGTACAGGGATTACACTGAAGCTTTCTTT. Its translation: CASRYRDYTEAFF.

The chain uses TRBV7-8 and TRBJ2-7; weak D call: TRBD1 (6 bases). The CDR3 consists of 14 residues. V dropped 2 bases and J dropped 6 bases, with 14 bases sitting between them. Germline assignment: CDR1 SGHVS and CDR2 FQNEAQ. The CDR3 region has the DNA TGTGCCAGCAGCTTAATGGCAGGGGCGGCCGAGCAGTACTTC. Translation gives CASSLMAGAAEQYF.

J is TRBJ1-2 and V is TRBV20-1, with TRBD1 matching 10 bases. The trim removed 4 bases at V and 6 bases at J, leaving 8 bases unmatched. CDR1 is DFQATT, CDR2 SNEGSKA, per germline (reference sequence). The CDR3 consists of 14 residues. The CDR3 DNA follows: TGCAGTGCTAACTCAGGACAGGGGGATAATGGCTACACCTTC. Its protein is CSANSGQGDNGYTF.

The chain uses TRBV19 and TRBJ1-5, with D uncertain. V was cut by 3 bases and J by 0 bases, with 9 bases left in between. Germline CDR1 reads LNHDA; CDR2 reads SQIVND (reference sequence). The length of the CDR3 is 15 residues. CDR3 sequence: CASSIWADSNQPQHF. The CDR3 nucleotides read TGTGCCAGTAGTATTTGGGCAGATAGCAATCAGCCCCAGCATTTT.

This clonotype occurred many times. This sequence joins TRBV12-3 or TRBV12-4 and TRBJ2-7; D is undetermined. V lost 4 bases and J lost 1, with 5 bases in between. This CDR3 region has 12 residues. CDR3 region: CASSSPSYEQYF. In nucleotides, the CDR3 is TGTGCCAGCAGTTCGCCATCCTACGAGCAGTACTTC.

The CDR3 DNA reads as TGTGCCATCAGTGACCCTGACAGGGGGATTGGAGAAGGTCAGCAGTTCTTC. It codes for CAISDPDRGIGEGQQFF. V gene TRBV10-3 combines with J gene TRBJ2-1, with 9 bases that match TRBD1. V dropped 3 bases and J dropped 11; count of bases not matched to a gene: 17. The CDR3 is 17 residues long. Germline CDR1 is ENHRY and CDR2 is SYGVKD.

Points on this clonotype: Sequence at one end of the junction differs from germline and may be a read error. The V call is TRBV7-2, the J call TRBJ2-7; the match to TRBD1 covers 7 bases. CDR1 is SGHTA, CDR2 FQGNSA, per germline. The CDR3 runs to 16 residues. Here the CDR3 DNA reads TGTGCCGGCAGCTTAGCAGGGGGTTCGACCTACAATGAGCAGTACTTC. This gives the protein CAGSLAGGSTYNEQYF.

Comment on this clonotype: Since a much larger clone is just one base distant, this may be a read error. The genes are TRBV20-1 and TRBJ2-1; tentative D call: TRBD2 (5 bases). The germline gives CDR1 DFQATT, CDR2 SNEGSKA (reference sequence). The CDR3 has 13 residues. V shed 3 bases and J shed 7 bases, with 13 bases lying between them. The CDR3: CSASSLARNEQFF. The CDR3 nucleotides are TGCAGTGCTAGTTCGTTAGCGAGGAATGAGCAGTTCTTC.

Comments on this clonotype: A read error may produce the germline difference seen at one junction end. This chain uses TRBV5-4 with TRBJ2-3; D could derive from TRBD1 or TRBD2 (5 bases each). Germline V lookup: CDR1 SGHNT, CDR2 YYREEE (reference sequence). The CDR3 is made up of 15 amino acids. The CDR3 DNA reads TGTGCCAGCAGCTCGGGACCATCTAGGTCAGATACGCGGTATTTT. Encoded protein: CASSSGPSRSDTRYF. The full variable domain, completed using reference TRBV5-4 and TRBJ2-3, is ETGVTQSPTHLIKTRGQQVTLRCSSQSGHNTVSWYQQALGQGPQFIFQYYREEENGRGNFPPRFSGLQFPNYSSELNVNALELDDSALYLCASSSGPSRSDTRYFGPGTRLTVL.

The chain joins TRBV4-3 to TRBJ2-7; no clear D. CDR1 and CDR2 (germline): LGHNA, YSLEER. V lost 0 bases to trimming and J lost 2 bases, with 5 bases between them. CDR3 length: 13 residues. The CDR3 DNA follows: TGCGCCAGCAGCCAAGATCTGGCCTACGAGCAGTACTTC. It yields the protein CASSQDLAYEQYF.

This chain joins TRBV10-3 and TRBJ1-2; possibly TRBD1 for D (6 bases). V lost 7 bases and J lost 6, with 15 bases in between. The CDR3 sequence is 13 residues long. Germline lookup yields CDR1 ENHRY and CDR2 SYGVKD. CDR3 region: CAINGVTGNGYTF. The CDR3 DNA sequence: TGTGCCATCAACGGGGTTACAGGGAATGGCTACACCTTC.

The CDR3 loop is CASGTGNSPLHF. DNA of the CDR3: TGCGCCAGCGGGACAGGGAATTCACCCCTCCACTTT. The J gene is TRBJ1-6, the V gene TRBV5-1, with 9 positions matching TRBD1. Germline loops: CDR1 SGHRS, CDR2 YFSETQ. The CDR3 is made up of 12 amino acids. The junction had 0 bases not matched to a gene; V was cut back by 7 bases and J by 7 bases.

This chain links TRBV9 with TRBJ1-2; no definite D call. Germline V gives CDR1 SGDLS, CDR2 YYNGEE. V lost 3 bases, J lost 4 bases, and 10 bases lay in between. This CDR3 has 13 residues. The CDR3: CASSGPGGYGYTF. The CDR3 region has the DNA TGTGCCAGCAGCGGTCCGGGCGGCTATGGCTACACCTTC. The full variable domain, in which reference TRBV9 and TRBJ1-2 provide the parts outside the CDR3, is DSGVTQTPKHLITATGQRVTLRCSPRSGDLSVYWYQQSLDQGLQFLIQYYNGEERAKGNILERFSAQQFPDLHSELNLSSLELGDSALYFCASSGPGGYGYTFGSGTRLTVV.

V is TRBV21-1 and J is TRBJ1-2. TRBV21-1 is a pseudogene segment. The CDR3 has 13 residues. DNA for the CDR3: TGTGCTATGGAGGGCCGAGATAACTATGGCTACACCTTC. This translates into CAMEGRDNYGYTF.

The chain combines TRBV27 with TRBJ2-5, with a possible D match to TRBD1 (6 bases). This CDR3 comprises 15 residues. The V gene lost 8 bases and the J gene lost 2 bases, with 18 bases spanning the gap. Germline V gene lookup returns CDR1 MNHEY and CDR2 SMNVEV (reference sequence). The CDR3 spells CASPSVGTTQETQYF. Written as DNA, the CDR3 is TGTGCCAGCCCTTCGGTCGGGACAACACAAGAGACCCAGTACTTC.

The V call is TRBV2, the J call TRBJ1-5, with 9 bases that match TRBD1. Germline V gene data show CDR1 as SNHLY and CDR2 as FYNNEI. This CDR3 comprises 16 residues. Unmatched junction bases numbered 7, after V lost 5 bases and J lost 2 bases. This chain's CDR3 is CASSQTGGSGNQPQHF. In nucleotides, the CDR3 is TGTGCCAGCAGTCAAACAGGGGGCTCGGGCAATCAGCCCCAGCATTTT.

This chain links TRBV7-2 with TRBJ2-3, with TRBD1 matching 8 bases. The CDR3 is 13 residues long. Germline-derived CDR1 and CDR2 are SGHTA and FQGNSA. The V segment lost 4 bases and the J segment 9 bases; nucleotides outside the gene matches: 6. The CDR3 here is CASSSGQGRTQYF. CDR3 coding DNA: TGTGCCAGCAGCTCAGGACAGGGAAGGACGCAGTATTTT.

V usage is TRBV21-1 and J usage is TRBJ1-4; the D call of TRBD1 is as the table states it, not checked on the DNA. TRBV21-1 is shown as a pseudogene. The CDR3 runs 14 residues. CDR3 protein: CASSKGQGFEKLFF. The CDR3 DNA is TGTGCCAGCAGCAAAGGACAGGGCTTTGAAAAACTGTTTTTT.

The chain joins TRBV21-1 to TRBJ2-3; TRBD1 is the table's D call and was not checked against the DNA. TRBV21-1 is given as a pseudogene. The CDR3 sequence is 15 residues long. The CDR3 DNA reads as TGTGCCAGCAGCAAGGGACAGCCCGCAACAGATACGCAGTATTTT. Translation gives CASSKGQPATDTQYF.

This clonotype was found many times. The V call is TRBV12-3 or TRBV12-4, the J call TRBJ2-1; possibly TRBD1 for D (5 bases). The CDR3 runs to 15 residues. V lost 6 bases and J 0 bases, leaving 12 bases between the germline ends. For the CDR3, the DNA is TGTGCCAGCAGCTCAGGGTGGAGCTCCTACAATGAGCAGTTCTTC. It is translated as CASSSGWSSYNEQFF.

The CDR3, as DNA: TGTGCCAGCAGCTTAGTCGGTGGACAGGCTTTCCTGCATAACAGCAAAAACATTCAGTACTTC. Translating gives CASSLVGGQAFLHNSKNIQYF. J is TRBJ2-7 and V is TRBV7-2, with TRBD1 identical over 7 bases. The J call could be wrong; TRBJ2-4 is a better fit for the DNA end. CDR3 length: 21 amino acids. CDR1 is SGHTA and CDR2 is FQGNSA in the germline V gene.

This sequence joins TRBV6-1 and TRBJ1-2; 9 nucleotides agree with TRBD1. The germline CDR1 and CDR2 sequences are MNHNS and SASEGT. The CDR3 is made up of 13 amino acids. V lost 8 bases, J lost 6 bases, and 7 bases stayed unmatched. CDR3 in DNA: TGTGCCAGCCAACGGGACAGGGTAAATGGCTACACCTTC. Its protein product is CASQRDRVNGYTF.

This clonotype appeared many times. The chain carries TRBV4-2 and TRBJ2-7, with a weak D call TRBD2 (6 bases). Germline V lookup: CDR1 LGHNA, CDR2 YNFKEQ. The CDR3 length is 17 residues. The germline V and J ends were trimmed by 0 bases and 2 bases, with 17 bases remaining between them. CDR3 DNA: TGTGCCAGCAGCCAAGATAATCCGGGATGGGAGGCCTACGAGCAGTACTTC. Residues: CASSQDNPGWEAYEQYF.